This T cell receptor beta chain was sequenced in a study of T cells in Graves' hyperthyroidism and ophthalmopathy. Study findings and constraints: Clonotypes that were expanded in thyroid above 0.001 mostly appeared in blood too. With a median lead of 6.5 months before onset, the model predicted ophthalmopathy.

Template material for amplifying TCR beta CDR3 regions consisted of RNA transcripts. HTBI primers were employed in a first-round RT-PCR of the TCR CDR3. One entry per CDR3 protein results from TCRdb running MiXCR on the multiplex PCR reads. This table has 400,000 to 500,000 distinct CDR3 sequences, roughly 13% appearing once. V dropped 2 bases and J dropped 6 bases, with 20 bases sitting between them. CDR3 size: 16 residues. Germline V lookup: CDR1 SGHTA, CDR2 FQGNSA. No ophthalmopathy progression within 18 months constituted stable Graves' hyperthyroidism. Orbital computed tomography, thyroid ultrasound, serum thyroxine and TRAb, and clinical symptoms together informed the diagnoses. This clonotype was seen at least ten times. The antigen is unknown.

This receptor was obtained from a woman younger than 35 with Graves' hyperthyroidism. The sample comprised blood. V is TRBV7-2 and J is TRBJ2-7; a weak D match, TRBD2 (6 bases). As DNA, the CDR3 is TGTGCCAGCAGCTTATTTGGGACTGGTCCAGGGAGCGAGCAGTACTTC. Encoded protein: CASSLFGTGPGSEQYF.